The next 11 T cell receptor beta chains were all read from a single sample in a study of PD-L1 blockade in urothelial cancer. Profiled with immunoSEQ multiplex PCR; TCRdb holds only in-frame clones, not every one. This repertoire shows about 30,000 clones, approximately 79% found once; its top ten account for about 2%. Sample: PBMCs, taken around atezolizumab (anti-PD-L1) treatment. The source is a man aged 50 or older with urothelial cancer.

J is TRBJ1-2 and V is TRBV28; no clear D. Germline-derived CDR1 and CDR2 are MDHEN and SYDVKM. This CDR3 is built from 13 residues. V lost 8 bases, J lost 3 bases, and 13 bases lay in between. The CDR3 protein is CASQMGGDYGYTF. The CDR3 DNA is TGTGCCAGCCAAATGGGAGGTGACTATGGCTACACCTTC.

This clone was found a few times. The DNA of the CDR3 is TGTGCCAGCAGTGAATCCGAGGTAAGGTTGGATGAGCAGTTCTTC. Amino acids: CASSESEVRLDEQFF. The chain combines TRBV2 with TRBJ2-1; D gene unclear. V lost 2 bases and J lost 8, with 16 bases in between. Germline CDR1 reads SNHLY; CDR2 reads FYNNEI. CDR3 length: 15 residues.

CDR3 in DNA: TGTGCCAGCTCACTCCAGGGATGGGGCACTGAAGCTTTCTTT. This translates into CASSLQGWGTEAFF. The rearrangement uses TRBV18 and TRBJ1-1; TRBD1 is a possible D gene (5 bases). V was cut by 4 bases and J by 4 bases, with 13 bases left in between. The CDR3 extends over 14 amino acids. CDR1 KGHSH and CDR2 LQKENI come from the germline V gene.

This sequence joins TRBV6-5 and TRBJ1-1; no definite D call. The germline V and J ends were trimmed by 1 base and 1 base, with 7 bases remaining between them. This CDR3 spans 14 amino acids. Germline V gene lookup returns CDR1 MNHEY and CDR2 SVGAGI. CDR3 sequence: CASSYYRQNTEAFF. In DNA form, the CDR3 reads TGTGCCAGCAGTTACTATAGACAGAACACTGAAGCTTTCTTT.

The genes are TRBV6-1 and TRBJ2-1; 11 bases align to TRBD1. The CDR3 has 15 residues. Germline CDR1 and CDR2: MNHNS and SASEGT. V trimming: 4 bases; J trimming: 10 bases; junction bases outside the gene matches: 9. In DNA form, the CDR3 reads TGTGCCAGCAGTGCCCGGGACAGGGGGAGAGGCGAGCAGTTCTTC. Residues: CASSARDRGRGEQFF.

This chain uses TRBV30 with TRBJ1-2, with a tentative D call TRBD1 (6 bases). CDR3 length equals 13 residues. Germline assignment: CDR1 GTSNPN and CDR2 SVGIG (reference sequence). V shed 0 bases and J shed 5 bases, with 10 bases lying between them. CDR3 DNA: TGTGCCTGGAGTGTACAGGGTTTATATGGCTACACCTTC. Its translation is CAWSVQGLYGYTF.

This chain joins TRBV18 and TRBJ1-1; 12 bases fit TRBD1. Germline V gives CDR1 KGHSH, CDR2 LQKENI. J was trimmed by 5 bases and V by 4 bases; bases with no gene match: 8. This CDR3 contains 16 residues. The DNA of the CDR3 is TGTGCCAGCTCACGACCGGGACAGGGGGCATGGACTGAAGCTTTCTTT. This sequence encodes CASSRPGQGAWTEAFF.

J is TRBJ1-5 and V is TRBV5-6, with D possibly matching TRBD1 (5 bases). The germline V and J ends were trimmed by 0 bases and 3 bases, with 10 bases remaining between them. CDR3 length equals 15 residues. Germline-derived CDR1 and CDR2 are SGHDT and YYEEEE. The CDR3 is CASSLGVGDNQPQHF. The CDR3 nucleotides read TGTGCCAGCAGCTTGGGGGTAGGGGACAATCAGCCCCAGCATTTT.

The chain uses TRBV6-6 and TRBJ2-5, with D maybe TRBD2 (5 bases). Germline CDR1 is MNHNY and CDR2 is SVGAGI (reference sequence). CDR3 length: 16 residues. V was cut by 0 bases and J by 2 bases, with 13 bases left in between. CDR3 nucleotide sequence: TGTGCCAGCAGTTACTCGATGGCGGGTCCACAAGAGACCCAGTACTTC. Its translation: CASSYSMAGPQETQYF.

The J gene is TRBJ1-3, the V gene TRBV5-6, with D possibly matching TRBD1 (5 bases). Germline V lookup: CDR1 SGHDT, CDR2 YYEEEE. This CDR3 has 15 residues. The germline V and J ends were trimmed by 1 base and 3 bases, with 11 bases remaining between them. CDR3 amino acids: CASSLSTGGGNTIYF. The CDR3, as DNA: TGTGCCAGCAGCTTGAGCACGGGGGGTGGAAACACCATATATTTT. The full variable domain, rest sourced from reference TRBV5-6 and TRBJ1-3, is DAGVTQSPTHLIKTRGQQVTLRCSPKSGHDTVSWYQQALGQGPQFIFQYYEEEERQRGNFPDRFSGHQFPNYSSELNVNALLLGDSALYLCASSLSTGGGNTIYFGEGSWLTVV.

In its sample, this clone was seen once. V usage is TRBV5-4 and J usage is TRBJ2-5; D uncertain. The germline gives CDR1 SGHNT, CDR2 YYREEE (reference sequence). Trimming took off 0 bases at V and 3 bases at J, with 6 bases between the two ends. This CDR3 is 13 amino acids long. The CDR3 DNA reads as TGTGCCAGCAGCTTGGAGCTTGAAGAGACCCAGTACTTC. Translating gives CASSLELEETQYF.